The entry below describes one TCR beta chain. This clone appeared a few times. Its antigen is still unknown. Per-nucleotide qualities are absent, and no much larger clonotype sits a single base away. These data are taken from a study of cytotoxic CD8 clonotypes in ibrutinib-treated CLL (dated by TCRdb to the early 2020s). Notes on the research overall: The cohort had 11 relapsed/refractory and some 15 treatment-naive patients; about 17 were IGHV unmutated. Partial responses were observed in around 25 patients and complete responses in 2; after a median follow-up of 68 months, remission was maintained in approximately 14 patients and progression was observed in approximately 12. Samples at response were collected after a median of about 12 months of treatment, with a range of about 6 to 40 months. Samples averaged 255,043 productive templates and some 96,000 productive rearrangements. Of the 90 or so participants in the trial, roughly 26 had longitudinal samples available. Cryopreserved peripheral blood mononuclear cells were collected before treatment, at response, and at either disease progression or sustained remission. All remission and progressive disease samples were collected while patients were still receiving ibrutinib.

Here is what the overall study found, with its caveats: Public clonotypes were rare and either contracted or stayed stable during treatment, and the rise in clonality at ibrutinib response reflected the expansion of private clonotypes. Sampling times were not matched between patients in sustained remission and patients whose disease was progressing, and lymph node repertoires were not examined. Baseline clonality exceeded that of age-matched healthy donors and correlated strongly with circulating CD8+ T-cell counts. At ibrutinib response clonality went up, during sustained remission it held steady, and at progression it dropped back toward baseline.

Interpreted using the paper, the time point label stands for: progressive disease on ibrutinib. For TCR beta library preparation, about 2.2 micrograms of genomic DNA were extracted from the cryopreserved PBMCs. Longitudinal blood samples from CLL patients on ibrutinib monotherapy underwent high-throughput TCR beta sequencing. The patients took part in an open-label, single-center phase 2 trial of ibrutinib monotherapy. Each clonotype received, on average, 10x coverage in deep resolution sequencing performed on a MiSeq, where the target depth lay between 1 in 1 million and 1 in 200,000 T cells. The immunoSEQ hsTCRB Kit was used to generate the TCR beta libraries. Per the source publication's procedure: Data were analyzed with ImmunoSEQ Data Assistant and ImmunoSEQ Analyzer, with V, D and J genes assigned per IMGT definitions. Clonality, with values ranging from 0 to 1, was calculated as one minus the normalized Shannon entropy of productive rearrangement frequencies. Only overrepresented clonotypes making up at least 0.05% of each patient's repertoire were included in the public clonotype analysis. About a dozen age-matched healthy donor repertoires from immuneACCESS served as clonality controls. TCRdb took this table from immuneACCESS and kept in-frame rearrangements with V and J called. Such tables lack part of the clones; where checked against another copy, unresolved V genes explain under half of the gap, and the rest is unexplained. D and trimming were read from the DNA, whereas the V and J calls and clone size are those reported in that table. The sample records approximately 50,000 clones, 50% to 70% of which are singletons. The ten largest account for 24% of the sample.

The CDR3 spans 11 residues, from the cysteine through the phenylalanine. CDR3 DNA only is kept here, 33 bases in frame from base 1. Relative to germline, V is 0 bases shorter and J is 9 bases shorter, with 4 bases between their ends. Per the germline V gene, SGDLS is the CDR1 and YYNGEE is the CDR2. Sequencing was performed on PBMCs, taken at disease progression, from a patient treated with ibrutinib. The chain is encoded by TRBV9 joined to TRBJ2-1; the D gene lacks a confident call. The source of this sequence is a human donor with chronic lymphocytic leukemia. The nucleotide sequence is TGTGCCAGCAGCGTAGATCTTGAGCAGTTCTTC. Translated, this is CASSVDLEQFF.